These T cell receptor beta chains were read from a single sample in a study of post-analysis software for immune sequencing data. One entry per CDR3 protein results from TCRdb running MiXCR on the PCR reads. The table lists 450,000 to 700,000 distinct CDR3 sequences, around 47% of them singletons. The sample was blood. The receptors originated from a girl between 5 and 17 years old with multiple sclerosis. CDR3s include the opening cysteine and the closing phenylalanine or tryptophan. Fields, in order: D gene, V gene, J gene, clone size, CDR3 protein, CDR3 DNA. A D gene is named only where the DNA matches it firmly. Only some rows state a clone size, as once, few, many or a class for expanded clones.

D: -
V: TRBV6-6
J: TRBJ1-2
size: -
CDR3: CAGFDSRGGYTF
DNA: TGTGCCGGCTTTGACAGCCGGGGTGGCTACACCTTC

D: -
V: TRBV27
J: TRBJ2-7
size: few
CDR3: CASSGPFYEQYF
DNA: TGTGCCAGCAGTGGACCCTTCTACGAGCAGTACTTC

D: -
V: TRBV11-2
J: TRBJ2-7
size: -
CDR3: CASRPVAGTRTYEQYF
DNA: TGTGCCAGCAGGCCGGTAGCCGGGACAAGGACCTACGAGCAGTACTTC

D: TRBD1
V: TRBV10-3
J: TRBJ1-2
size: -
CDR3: CAISPGQGGYTF
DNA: TGTGCCATCAGCCCGGGACAGGGGGGCTACACCTTC

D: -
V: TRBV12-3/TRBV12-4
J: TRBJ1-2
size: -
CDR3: CASSLIGDDGYTF
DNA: TGTGCCAGCAGTTTAATAGGGGACGATGGCTACACCTTC

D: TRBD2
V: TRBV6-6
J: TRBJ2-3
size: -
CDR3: CASSPAGPTDTQYF
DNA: TGTGCCAGCAGTCCAGCGGGGCCCACAGATACGCAGTATTTT

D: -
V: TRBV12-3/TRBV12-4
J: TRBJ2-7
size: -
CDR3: CASRRTAERFRRSEQYF
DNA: TGTGCCAGCCGGAGGACAGCGGAGCGGTTTCGGCGCTCCGAGCAGTACTTC

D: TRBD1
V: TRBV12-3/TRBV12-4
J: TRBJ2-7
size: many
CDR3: CASSLPGQGSYEQYF
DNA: TGTGCCAGCAGTCTTCCGGGACAGGGGTCCTACGAGCAGTACTTC

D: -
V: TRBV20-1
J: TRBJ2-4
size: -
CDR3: CSARVAGANIQYF
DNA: TGCAGTGCTAGAGTCGCAGGGGCAAACATTCAGTACTTC

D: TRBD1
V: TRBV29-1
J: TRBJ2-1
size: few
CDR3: CSVEVDARGRLGSFF
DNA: TGCAGCGTTGAAGTCGATGCCAGGGGGCGTCTAGGATCGTTCTTC

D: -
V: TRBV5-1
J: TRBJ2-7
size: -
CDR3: CASRGPNSYEQYF
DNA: TGCGCCAGCAGGGGACCGAACTCCTACGAGCAGTACTTC

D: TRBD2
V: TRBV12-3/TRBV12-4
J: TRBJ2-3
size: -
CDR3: CASWGVSGESTDTQYF
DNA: TGTGCGAGCTGGGGGGTTAGCGGGGAGAGCACAGATACGCAGTATTTT

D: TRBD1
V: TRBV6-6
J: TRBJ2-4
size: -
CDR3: CASSPDRGGKNIQYF
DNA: TGTGCCAGCAGTCCTGACAGGGGAGGCAAAAACATTCAGTACTTC

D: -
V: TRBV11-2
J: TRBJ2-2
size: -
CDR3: CASSFLEGLASAGELFF
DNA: TGTGCCAGCAGCTTTCTGGAGGGCCTAGCGTCGGCCGGGGAGCTGTTTTTT

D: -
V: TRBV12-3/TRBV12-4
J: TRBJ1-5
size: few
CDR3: CASSLSHRSNQPQHF
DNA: TGTGCCAGCAGTTTATCACACAGAAGCAATCAGCCCCAGCATTTT

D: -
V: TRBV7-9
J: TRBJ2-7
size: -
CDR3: CASSLGFGGEQYF
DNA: TGTGCCAGCAGCTTGGGTTTTGGGGGCGAGCAGTACTTC

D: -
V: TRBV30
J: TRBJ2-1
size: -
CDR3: CAWSVSTNEQFF
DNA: TGTGCCTGGAGTGTGTCGACCAATGAGCAGTTCTTC

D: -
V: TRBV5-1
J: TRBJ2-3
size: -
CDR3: CASSSGSASTDTQYF
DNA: TGCGCCAGCAGCTCCGGGTCCGCCTCCACAGATACGCAGTATTTT

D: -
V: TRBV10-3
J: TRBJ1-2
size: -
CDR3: CAISGGAGTYGYTF
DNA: TGTGCCATCAGTGGAGGGGCAGGGACCTACGGCTACACCTTC

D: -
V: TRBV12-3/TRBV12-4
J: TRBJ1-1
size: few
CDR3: CASSFSQNTEAFF
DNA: TGTGCCAGCAGTTTTAGTCAGAACACTGAAGCTTTCTTT

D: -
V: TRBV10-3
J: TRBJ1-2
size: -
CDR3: CAISVEGNYGYTF
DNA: TGTGCCATCAGTGTCGAGGGGAACTATGGCTACACCTTC

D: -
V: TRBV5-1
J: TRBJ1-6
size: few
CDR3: CASSLFSGRDSPLHF
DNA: TGCGCCAGCAGCTTGTTTTCAGGGCGCGATTCACCCCTCCACTTT

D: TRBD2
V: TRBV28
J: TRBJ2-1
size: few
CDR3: CAVGRERVFDEQFF
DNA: TGTGCCGTTGGGCGGGAGAGGGTTTTCGATGAGCAGTTCTTC

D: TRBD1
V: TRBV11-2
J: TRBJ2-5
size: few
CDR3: CASSSTTGIRETQYF
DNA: TGTGCCAGCAGCTCGACGACAGGGATCCGGGAGACCCAGTACTTC

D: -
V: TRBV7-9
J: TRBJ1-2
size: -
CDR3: CASSLEGDHGYTF
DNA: TGTGCCAGCAGCTTAGAGGGGGATCATGGCTACACCTTC

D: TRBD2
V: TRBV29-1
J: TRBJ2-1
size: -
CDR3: CSVGLAGAILYNEQFF
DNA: TGCAGCGTAGGACTAGCGGGGGCCATCCTCTACAATGAGCAGTTCTTC

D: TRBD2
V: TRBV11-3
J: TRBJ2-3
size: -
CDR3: CASSPRRTSGFTDTQYF
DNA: TGTGCCAGCAGCCCAAGAAGGACTAGCGGTTTTACAGATACGCAGTATTTT

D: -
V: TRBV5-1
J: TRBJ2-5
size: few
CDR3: CASSLDWPETQYF
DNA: TGCGCCAGCAGCTTGGACTGGCCGGAGACCCAGTACTTC

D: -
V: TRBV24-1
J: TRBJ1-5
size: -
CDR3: CATSEPGRGSVQPQHF
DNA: TGTGCCACCAGTGAGCCCGGACGGGGATCCGTCCAGCCCCAGCATTTT

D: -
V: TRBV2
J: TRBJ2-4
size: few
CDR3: CASSAQGSGIQYF
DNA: TGTGCCAGCAGTGCTCAGGGATCAGGCATTCAGTACTTC

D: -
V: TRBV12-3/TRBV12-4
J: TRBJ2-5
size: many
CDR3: CASSQPWAGETQYF
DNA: TGTGCCAGCAGTCAACCGTGGGCCGGAGAGACCCAGTACTTC

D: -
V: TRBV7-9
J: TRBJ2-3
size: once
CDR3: CASSLKQVPDTQYF
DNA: TGTGCCAGCAGCTTAAAGCAGGTACCAGATACGCAGTATTTT

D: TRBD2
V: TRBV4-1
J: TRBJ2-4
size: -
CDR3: CASSPLAGGAKNIQYF
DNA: TGCGCCAGCAGCCCCCTAGCGGGGGGAGCCAAAAACATTCAGTACTTC

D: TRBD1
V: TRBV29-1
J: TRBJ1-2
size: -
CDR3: CSVAGQGEGGYTF
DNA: TGCAGCGTGGCTGGACAGGGAGAGGGTGGCTACACCTTC

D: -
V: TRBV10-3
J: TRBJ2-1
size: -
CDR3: CAIRAADSSYNEQFF
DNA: TGTGCCATCAGAGCAGCGGATAGCTCCTACAATGAGCAGTTCTTC

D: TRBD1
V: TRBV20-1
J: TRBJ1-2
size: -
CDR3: CSARTKQGPYGYTF
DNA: TGCAGTGCTAGGACAAAACAGGGGCCCTATGGCTACACCTTC

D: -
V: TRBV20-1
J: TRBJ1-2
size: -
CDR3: CSAKAAYGYTF
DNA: TGCAGTGCTAAGGCGGCATATGGCTACACCTTC

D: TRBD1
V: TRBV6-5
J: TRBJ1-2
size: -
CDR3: CASGDSAIYGYTF
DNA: TGTGCCAGCGGGGACAGTGCGATCTATGGCTACACCTTC

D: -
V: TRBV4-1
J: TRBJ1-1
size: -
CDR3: CASSPLGWRGTEAFF
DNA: TGCGCCAGCAGCCCGTTGGGCTGGCGGGGAACTGAAGCTTTCTTT

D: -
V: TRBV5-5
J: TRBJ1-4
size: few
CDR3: CASSSEVTEKLFF
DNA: TGTGCCAGCAGCTCAGAGGTTACTGAAAAACTGTTTTTT

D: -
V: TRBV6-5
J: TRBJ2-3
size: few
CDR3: CASSYEGRSTDTQYF
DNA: TGTGCCAGCAGTTACGAGGGACGGAGCACAGATACGCAGTATTTT

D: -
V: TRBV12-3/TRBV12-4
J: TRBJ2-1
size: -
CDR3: CASSPRGLAGYDEQFF
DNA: TGTGCCAGCAGTCCCAGGGGGCTAGCGGGGTACGATGAGCAGTTCTTC

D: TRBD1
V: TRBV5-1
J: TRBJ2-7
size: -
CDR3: CASSSGTGATYEQYF
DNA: TGCGCCAGCAGTTCCGGGACAGGGGCCACCTACGAGCAGTACTTC

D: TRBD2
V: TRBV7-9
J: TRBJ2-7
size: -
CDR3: CASSLSLAGSGEQYF
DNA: TGTGCCAGCAGCTTGTCACTAGCGGGAAGTGGCGAGCAGTACTTC

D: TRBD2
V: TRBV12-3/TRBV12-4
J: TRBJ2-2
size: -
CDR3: CASSPPRLAGGGGERFF
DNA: TGTGCCAGCAGTCCGCCCCGCCTAGCGGGAGGGGGCGGGGAGCGGTTTTTT

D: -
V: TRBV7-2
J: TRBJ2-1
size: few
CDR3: CASSLVGEKQFF
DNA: TGTGCCAGCAGCTTAGTCGGGGAAAAGCAGTTCTTC

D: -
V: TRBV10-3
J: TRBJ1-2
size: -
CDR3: CAISEGQRYGYTF
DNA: TGTGCCATCAGTGAGGGACAGCGCTATGGCTACACCTTC